Here is one TCR beta chain with its context. Its antigen is unidentified. The entry originates in a study of OX40 agonist ivuxolimab in advanced cancers. Per the germline V gene, CDR1 is SGHRS and CDR2 is YFSETQ. The CDR3 sequence is 13 residues long. The germline V and J ends were trimmed by 3 bases and 2 bases, with 9 bases remaining between them. The assay was immunoSEQ multiplex PCR, and TCRdb's table has in-frame clones only and misses some. The table has over 55,000 clones, more than 65% seen once. The study's findings and limits: The study found that CD8+ T cells averaged more expanded clones than CD4+.

The chain links TRBV5-1 to TRBJ2-7; possibly TRBD2 for D (5 bases). The sequenced sample was CD4+ or CD8+ T cells sorted from blood, obtained in a trial of the OX40 agonist ivuxolimab. The receptor comes from an adult with an advanced solid tumor such as melanoma, head and neck, liver or kidney cancer. The chain's CDR3 is CASSYLGTYEQYF. Here the CDR3 DNA reads TGCGCCAGCAGCTACCTCGGGACCTACGAGCAGTACTTC.